This entry features one T cell receptor (delta chain) sequence. Its specificity is not known. The sample belongs to a study of Vδ1+ human thymocytes. Sequences come from RNA converted to cDNA by reverse transcription. Pooled V-gene forward primers with one constant-region reverse primer generated the CDR3 amplicons by multiplex PCR. TCRdb ran CATT on the multiplex PCR reads. The sample yields 70,000 or so delta-chain clones, around 30% seen once. Overall study results and limits: Thymic TRG and TRD repertoires appeared highly polyclonal.

With V trimmed by 0 bases and J by 0 bases, 11 bases remained unmatched. Germline assignment: CDR1 TSWWSYY and CDR2 QGS. The CDR3 is 19 residues long. The sequenced sample was Vdelta1+ gamma-delta thymocytes from the thymus. Noted subset: FACS-sorted CD3+ TCRalphabeta- TCRVdelta1+ TCRVdelta2- thymocytes. The sequence was obtained from a boy in the first two years of life who had congenital heart surgery. The J gene is TRDJ1, the V gene TRDV1; 9 bases align to TRDD3. The DNA of the CDR3 is TGTGCTCTTGGGGAACTTGCGCCTACTGGGGGACCCTACACCGATAAACTCATCTTT. Translated: CALGELAPTGGPYTDKLIF.